This T cell receptor (beta chain) was sequenced for a study of shared clonotypes between healthy human individuals. Produced via immunoSEQ multiplex PCR; TCRdb's table is partial and in-frame only. The sample includes over a million clones, more than 95% of them seen just once. The germline V gene encodes CDR1 SGDLS and CDR2 YYNGEE. The V end lost 5 bases, the J end lost 4 bases, and 12 bases lay between the germline ends. This CDR3 region has 13 residues. This clone showed up just once. Material: naive CD4+ T cells sorted from blood. Subset: CD45RA+ positively selected. The TCR originated in a man younger than 45 in good health. The chain uses TRBV9 and TRBJ1-2, with D unclear. CDR3 nucleotide sequence: TGTGCCAGCAGTGGACTGGTCGGCTATGGCTACACCTTC. Its translation is CASSGLVGYGYTF. The variable domain in full, completed from reference TRBV9 and TRBJ1-2, reads DSGVTQTPKHLITATGQRVTLRCSPRSGDLSVYWYQQSLDQGLQFLIQYYNGEERAKGNILERFSAQQFPDLHSELNLSSLELGDSALYFCASSGLVGYGYTFGSGTRLTVV.